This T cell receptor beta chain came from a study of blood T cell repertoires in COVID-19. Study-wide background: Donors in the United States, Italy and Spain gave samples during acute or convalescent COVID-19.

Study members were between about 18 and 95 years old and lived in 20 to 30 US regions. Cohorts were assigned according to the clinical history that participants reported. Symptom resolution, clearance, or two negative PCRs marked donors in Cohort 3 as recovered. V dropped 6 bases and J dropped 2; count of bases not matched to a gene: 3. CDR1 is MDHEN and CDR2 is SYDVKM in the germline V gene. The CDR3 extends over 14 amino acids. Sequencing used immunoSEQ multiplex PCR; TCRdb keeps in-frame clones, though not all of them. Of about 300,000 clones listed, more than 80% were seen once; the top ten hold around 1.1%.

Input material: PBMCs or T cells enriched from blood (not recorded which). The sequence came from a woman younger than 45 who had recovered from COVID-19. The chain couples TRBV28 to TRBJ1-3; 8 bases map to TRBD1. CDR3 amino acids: CASRLTGAGNTIYF. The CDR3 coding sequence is TGTGCCAGCAGACTGACAGGGGCTGGAAACACCATATATTTT.